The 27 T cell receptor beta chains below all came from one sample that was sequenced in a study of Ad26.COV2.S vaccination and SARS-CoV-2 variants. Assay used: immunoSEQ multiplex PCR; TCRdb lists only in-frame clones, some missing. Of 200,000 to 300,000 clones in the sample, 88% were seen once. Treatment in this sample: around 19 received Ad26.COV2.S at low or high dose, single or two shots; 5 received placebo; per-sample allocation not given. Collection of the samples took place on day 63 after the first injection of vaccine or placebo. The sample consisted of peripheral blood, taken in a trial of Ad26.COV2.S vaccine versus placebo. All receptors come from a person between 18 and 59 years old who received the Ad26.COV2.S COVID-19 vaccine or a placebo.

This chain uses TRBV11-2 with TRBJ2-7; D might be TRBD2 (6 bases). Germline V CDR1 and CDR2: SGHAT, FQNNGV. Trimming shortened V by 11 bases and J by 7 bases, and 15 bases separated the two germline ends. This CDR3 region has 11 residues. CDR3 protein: CADGSFGEQYF. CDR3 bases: TGTGCCGACGGGAGCTTTGGAGAGCAGTACTTC.

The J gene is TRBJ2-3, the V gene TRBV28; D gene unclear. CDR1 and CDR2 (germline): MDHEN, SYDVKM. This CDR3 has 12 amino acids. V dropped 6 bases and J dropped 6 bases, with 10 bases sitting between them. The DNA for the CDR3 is TGTGCCAGCAGCCGAAGGGCCGATACGCAGTATTTT. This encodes CASSRRADTQYF.

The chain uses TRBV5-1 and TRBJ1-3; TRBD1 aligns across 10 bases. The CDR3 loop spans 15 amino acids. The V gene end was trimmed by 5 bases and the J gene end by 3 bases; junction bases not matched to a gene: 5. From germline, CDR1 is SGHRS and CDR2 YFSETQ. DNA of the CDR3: TGCGCCAGCAGGTCCGACAGGGGGCTTGGAAACACCATATATTTT. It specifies CASRSDRGLGNTIYF.

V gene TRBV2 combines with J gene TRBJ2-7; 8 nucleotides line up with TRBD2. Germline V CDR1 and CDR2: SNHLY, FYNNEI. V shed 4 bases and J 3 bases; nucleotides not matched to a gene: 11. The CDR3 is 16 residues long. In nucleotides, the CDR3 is TGTGCCAGCAGTGTCTCGGGGGGGCTGACCCTCTACGAGCAGTACTTC. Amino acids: CASSVSGGLTLYEQYF. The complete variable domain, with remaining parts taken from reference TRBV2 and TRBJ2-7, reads EPEVTQTPSHQVTQMGQEVILRCVPISNHLYFYWYRQILGQKVEFLVSFYNNEISEKSEIFDDQFSVERPDGSNFTLKIRSTKLEDSAMYFCASSVSGGLTLYEQYFGPGTRLTVT.

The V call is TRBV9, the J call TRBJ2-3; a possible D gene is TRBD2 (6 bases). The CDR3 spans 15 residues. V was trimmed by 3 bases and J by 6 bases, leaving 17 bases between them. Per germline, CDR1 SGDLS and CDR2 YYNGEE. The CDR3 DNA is TGTGCCAGCAGCGCCGGGGGAGTGCCGAGTGATACGCAGTATTTT. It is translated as CASSAGGVPSDTQYF.

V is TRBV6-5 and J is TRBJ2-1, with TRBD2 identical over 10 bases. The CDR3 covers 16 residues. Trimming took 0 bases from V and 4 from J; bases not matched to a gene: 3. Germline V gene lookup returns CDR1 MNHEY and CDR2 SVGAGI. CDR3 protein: CASSYSAGGPYNEQFF. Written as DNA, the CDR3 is TGTGCCAGCAGTTACTCAGCGGGGGGGCCATACAATGAGCAGTTCTTC.

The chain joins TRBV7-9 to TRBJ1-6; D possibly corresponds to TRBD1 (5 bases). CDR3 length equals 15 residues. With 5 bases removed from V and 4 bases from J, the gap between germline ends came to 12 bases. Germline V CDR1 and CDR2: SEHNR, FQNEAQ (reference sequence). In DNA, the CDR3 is TGTGCCAGCAGCAATTCCGGGACTTATAATTCACCCCTCCACTTT. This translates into CASSNSGTYNSPLHF. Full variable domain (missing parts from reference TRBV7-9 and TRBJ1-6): DTGVSQNPRHKITKRGQNVTFRCDPISEHNRLYWYRQTLGQGPEFLTYFQNEAQLEKSRLLSDRFSAERPKGSFSTLEIQRTEQGDSAMYLCASSNSGTYNSPLHFGNGTRLTVT.

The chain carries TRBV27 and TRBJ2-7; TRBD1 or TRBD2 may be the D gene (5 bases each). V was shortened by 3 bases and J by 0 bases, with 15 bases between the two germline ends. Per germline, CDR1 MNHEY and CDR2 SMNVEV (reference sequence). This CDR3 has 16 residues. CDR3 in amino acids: CASSLGYEGSSYEQYF. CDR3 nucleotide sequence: TGTGCCAGCAGTTTGGGGTACGAGGGGAGCTCCTACGAGCAGTACTTC.

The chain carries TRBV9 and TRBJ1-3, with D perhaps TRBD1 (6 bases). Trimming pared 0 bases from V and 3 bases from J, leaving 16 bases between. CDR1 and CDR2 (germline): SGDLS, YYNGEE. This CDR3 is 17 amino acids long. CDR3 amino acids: CASSVAVQGGVGNTIYF. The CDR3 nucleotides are TGTGCCAGCAGCGTAGCTGTCCAAGGGGGAGTTGGAAACACCATATATTTT.

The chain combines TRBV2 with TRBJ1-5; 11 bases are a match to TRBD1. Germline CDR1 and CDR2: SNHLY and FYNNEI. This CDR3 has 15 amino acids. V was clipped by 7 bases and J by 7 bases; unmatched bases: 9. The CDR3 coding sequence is TGTGCCAGCAACTGGGGACAGGGGGAAAAGCAGCCCCAGCATTTT. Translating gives CASNWGQGEKQPQHF.

The CDR3 is CIAEGPYEQYF. The CDR3 nucleotides are TGTATTGCCGAGGGCCCCTACGAGCAGTACTTC. The chain uses TRBV6-6 and TRBJ2-7, with D possibly matching TRBD2 (5 bases). Germline loops: CDR1 MNHNY, CDR2 SVGAGI (reference sequence). CDR3 length: 11 amino acids.

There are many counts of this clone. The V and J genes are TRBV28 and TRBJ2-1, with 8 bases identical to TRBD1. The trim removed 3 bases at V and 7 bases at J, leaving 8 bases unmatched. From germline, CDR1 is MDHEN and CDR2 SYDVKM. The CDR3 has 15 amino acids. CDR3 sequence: CASSFFIRTGNEQFF. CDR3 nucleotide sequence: TGTGCCAGCAGTTTCTTTATCCGGACAGGGAATGAGCAGTTCTTC.

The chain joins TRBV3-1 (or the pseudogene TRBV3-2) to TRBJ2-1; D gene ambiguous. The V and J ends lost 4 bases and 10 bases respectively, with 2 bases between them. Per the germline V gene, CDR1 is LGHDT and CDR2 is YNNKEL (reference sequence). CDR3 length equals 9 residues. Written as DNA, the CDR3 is TGTGCCAGCAGCCGGGAGCAGTTCTTC. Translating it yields CASSREQFF.

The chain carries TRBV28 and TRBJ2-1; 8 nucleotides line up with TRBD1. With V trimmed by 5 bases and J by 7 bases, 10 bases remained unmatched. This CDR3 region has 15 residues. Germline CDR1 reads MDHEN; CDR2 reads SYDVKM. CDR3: CASSPVRDRGNEQFF. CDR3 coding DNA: TGTGCCAGCAGTCCGGTTAGAGACAGGGGAAATGAGCAGTTCTTC.

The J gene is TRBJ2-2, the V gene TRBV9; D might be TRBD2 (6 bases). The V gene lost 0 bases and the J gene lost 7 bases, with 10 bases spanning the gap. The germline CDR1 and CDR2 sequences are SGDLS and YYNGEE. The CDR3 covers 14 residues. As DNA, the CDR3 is TGTGCCAGCAGCGTAGAAATAGCGGACGGGGAGCTGTTTTTT. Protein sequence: CASSVEIADGELFF.

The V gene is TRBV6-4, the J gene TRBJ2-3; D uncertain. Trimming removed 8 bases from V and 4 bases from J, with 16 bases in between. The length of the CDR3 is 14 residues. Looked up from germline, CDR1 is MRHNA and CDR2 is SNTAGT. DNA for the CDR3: TGTGCCAGCCAAAGGAATGGGTGGGCAGATACGCAGTATTTT. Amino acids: CASQRNGWADTQYF.

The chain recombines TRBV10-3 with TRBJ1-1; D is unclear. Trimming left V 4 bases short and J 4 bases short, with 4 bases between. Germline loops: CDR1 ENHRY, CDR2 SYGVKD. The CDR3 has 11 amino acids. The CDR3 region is CAISGSTEAFF. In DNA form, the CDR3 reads TGTGCCATCAGTGGAAGCACTGAAGCTTTCTTT.

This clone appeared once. The CDR3 sequence: CASSVSGGAIDTQYF. CDR3 sequence (DNA): TGTGCCAGCAGCGTTAGCGGGGGGGCAATAGATACGCAGTATTTT. V and J are TRBV7-3 and TRBJ2-3, with 11 bases lining up with TRBD2. The ends lost 5 bases at V and 5 bases at J; junction bases unmatched: 6. The CDR3 is 15 amino acids. Germline V gene lookup returns CDR1 SGHTA and CDR2 FQGTGA.

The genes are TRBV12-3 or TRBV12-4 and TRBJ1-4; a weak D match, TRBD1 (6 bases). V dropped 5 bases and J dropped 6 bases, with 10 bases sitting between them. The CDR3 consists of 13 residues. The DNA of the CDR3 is TGTGCCAGCAGTGCCTACAGGGATGAAAAACTGTTTTTT. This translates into CASSAYRDEKLFF.

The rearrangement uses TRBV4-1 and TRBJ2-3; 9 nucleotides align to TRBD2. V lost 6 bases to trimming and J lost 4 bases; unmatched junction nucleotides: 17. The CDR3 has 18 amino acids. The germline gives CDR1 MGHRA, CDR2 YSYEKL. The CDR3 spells CASSSLFWREGRADTQYF. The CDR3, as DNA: TGCGCCAGCAGTTCGTTGTTTTGGCGGGAGGGCCGGGCAGATACGCAGTATTTT.

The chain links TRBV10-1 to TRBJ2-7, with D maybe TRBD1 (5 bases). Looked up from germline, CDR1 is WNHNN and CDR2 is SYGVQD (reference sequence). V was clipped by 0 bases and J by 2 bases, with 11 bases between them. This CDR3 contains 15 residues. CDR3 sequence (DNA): TGCGCCAGCAGTGAGTCGCCAGGGAATACCTACGAGCAGTACTTC. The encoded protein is CASSESPGNTYEQYF.

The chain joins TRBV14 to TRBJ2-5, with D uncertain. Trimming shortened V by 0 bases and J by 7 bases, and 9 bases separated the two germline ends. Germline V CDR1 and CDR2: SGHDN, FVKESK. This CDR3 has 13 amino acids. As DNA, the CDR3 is TGTGCCAGCAGCCAAGATAGTAAAGGGACCCAGTACTTC. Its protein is CASSQDSKGTQYF.

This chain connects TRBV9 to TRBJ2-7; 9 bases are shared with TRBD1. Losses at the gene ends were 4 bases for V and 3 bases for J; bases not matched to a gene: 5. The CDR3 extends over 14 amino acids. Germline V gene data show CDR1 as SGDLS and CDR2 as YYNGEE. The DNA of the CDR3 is TGTGCCAGCAGCCCCACGGGACAGGGCTACGAGCAGTACTTC. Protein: CASSPTGQGYEQYF.

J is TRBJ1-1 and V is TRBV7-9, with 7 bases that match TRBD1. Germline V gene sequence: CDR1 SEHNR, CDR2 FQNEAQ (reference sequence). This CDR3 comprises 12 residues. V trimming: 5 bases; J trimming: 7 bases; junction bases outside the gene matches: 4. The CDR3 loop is CASSPGTDEAFF. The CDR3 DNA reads TGTGCCAGCAGCCCCGGGACAGATGAAGCTTTCTTT.

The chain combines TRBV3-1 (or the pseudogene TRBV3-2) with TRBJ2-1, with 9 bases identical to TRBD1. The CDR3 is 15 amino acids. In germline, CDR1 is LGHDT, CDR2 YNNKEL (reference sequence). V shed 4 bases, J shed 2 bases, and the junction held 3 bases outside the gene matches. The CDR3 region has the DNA TGTGCCAGCAGCCCACAGGGGGCACCCTACAATGAGCAGTTCTTC. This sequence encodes CASSPQGAPYNEQFF.

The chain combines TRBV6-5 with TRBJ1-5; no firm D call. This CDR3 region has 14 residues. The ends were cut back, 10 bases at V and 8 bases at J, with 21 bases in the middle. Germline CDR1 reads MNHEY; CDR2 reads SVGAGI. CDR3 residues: CATLWAWSLEPQHF. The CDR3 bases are TGTGCCACCCTCTGGGCTTGGTCCCTCGAGCCCCAGCATTTT.

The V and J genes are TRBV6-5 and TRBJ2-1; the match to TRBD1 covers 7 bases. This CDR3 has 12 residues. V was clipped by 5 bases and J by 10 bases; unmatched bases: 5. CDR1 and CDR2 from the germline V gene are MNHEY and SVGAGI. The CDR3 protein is CASSLYRGEQFF. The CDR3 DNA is TGTGCCAGCAGTCTCTACAGGGGCGAGCAGTTCTTC.